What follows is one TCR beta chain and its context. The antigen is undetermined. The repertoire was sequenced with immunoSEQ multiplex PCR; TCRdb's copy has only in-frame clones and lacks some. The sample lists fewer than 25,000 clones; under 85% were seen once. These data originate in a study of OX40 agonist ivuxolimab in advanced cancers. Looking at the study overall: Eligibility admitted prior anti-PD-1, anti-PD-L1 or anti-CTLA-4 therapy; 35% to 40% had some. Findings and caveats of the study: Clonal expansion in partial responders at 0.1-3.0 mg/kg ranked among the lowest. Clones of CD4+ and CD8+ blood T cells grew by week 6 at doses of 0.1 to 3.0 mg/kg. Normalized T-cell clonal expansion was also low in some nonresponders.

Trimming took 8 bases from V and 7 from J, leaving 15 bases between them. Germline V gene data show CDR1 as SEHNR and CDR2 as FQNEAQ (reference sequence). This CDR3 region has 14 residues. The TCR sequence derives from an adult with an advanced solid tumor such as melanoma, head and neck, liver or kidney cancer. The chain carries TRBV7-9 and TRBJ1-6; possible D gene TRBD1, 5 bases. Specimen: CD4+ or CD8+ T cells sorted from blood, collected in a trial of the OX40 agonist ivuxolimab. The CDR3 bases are TGTGCCAGCTTGGGTCGGGGCGGGAATTCACCCCTCCACTTT. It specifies CASLGRGGNSPLHF.